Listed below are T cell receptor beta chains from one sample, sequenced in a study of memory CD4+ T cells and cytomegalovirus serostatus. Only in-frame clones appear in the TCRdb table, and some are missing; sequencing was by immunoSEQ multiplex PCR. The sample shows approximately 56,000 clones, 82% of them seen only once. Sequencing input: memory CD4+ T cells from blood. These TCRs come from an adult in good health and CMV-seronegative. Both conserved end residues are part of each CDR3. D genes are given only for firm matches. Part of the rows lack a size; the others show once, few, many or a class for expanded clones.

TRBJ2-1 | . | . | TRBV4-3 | CASSQDWGGRWNEQFF | TGCGCCAGCAGCCAAGATTGGGGGGGCCGGTGGAATGAGCAGTTCTTC
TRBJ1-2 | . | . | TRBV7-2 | CASSPVGGNDYGYTF | TGTGCCAGCAGCCCCGTCGGGGGCAACGACTATGGCTACACCTTC
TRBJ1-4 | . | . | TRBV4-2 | CASSQDRAGKLFF | TGTGCCAGCAGCCAAGACAGGGCGGGAAAACTGTTTTTT
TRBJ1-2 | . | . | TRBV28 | CASSLLQDYGYTF | TGTGCCAGCAGTTTATTGCAGGACTATGGCTACACCTTC
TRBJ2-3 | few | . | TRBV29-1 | CSVEADTQYF | TGCAGCGTTGAGGCCGATACGCAGTATTTT
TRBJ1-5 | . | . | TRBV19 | CASSMGISNQPQHF | TGTGCCAGTAGTATGGGGATTAGCAATCAGCCCCAGCATTTT
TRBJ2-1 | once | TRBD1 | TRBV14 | CASSRNRDRDFQFF | TGTGCCAGCAGCCGGAACCGGGACAGGGATTTTCAGTTCTTC
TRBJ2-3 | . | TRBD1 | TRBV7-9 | CASSLTGGSDTQYF | TGTGCCAGCAGCTTGACAGGGGGCTCAGATACGCAGTATTTT
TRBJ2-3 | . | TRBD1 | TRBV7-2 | CASSQGQAITDTQYF | TGTGCCAGCAGCCAAGGACAGGCAATCACAGATACGCAGTATTTT
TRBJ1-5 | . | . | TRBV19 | CASRQQTAGNQPQHF | TGTGCCAGTAGGCAACAAACCGCGGGCAATCAGCCCCAGCATTTT
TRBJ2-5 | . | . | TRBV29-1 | CSVEPRRGAGETQYF | TGCAGCGTTGAACCCCGCCGGGGGGCGGGAGAGACCCAGTACTTC
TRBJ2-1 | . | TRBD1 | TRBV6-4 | CASSRGQGGYNEQFF | TGTGCCAGCAGCAGGGGACAGGGCGGCTACAATGAGCAGTTCTTC
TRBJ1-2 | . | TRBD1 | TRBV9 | CASSVGQGAGGYTF | TGTGCCAGCAGCGTAGGACAGGGGGCAGGTGGCTACACCTTC
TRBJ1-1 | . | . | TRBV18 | CASSPNSGGLGTEAFF | TGTGCCAGCTCACCCAACTCTGGGGGCCTAGGAACTGAAGCTTTCTTT
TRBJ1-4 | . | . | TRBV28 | CASSFLDKPNEKLFF | TGTGCCAGCAGTTTTCTCGACAAACCTAATGAAAAACTGTTTTTT
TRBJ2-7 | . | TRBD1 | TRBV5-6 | CASSYGQGGTYEQYF | TGTGCCAGCAGCTACGGACAGGGGGGAACCTACGAGCAGTACTTC
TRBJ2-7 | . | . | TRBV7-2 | CASSPSMGSGEQYF | TGTGCCAGCAGCCCGAGCATGGGTTCGGGGGAGCAGTACTTC
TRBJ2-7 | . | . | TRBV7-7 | CASSLTETGSEQYF | TGTGCTAGCAGCCTTACGGAGACAGGCAGCGAGCAGTACTTC
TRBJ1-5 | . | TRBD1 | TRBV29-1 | CSVQGASNQPQHF | TGCAGCGTCCAGGGGGCAAGCAATCAGCCCCAGCATTTT
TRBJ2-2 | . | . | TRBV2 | CASKQRVGVNTGELFF | TGTGCCAGCAAACAAAGGGTAGGGGTTAACACCGGGGAGCTGTTTTTT
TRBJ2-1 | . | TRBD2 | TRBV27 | CASSSPRTSGGVRGQFF | TGTGCCAGCAGTTCCCCGAGGACTAGCGGGGGAGTTAGGGGGCAGTTCTTC
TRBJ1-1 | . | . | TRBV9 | CASSVDGTRREAFF | TGTGCCAGCAGCGTAGATGGGACCAGGCGTGAAGCTTTCTTT
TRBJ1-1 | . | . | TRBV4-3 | CASSQEGFMNTEAFF | TGCGCCAGCAGCCAAGAAGGGTTCATGAACACTGAAGCTTTCTTT